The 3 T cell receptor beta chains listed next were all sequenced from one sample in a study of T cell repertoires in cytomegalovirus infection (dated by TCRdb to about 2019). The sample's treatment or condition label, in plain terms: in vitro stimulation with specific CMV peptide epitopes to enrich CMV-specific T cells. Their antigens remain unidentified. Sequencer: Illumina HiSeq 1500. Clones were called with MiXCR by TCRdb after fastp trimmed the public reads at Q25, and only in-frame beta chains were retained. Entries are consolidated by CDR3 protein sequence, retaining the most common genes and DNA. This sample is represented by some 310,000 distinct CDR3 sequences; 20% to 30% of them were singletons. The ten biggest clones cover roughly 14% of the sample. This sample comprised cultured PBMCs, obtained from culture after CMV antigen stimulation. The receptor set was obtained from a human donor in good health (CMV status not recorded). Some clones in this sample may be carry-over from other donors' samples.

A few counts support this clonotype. The CDR3 DNA follows: TGTGCTAGTGGTTTGACTGCAGGGGATGGCTACACCTTC. Translation: CASGLTAGDGYTF. The chain uses TRBV12-5 and TRBJ1-2; D is possibly TRBD1 (6 bases). Germline V gene sequence: CDR1 LGHNT, CDR2 FRNRAP. The CDR3 spans 13 residues. Trimming left V 2 bases short and J 6 bases short, with 10 bases between.

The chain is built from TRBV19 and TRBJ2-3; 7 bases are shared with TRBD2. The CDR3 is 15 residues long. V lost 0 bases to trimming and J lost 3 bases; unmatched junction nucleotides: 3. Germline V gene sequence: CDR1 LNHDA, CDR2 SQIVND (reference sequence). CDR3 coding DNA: TGTGCCAGTAGTATAGAGGGCGGGAGAACAGATACGCAGTATTTT. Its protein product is CASSIEGGRTDTQYF.

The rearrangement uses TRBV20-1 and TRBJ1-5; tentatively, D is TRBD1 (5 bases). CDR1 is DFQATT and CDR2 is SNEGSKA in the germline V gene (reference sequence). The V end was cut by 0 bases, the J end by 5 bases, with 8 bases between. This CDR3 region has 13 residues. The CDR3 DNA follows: TGCAGTGCTAGAGATTCCAGGGATCAGCCCCAGCATTTT. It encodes CSARDSRDQPQHF.